A single sample is the source of the 2 T cell receptor beta chains below, sequenced in a study of blood T cell repertoires in COVID-19. Here immunoSEQ multiplex PCR was the method, and the copy in TCRdb shows in-frame clones only, minus some. The data contain around 130,000 clones, 70% to 90% of them seen just once; the ten biggest clones take up under 5%. Sequencing used peripheral blood. The receptor set was obtained from a man in his sixties with acute or convalescent COVID-19.

The chain joins TRBV6-5 to TRBJ2-7; 11 bases agree with TRBD1. Trimming cost V 7 bases and J 5 bases; bases outside gene matches: 7. Germline V lookup: CDR1 MNHEY, CDR2 SVGAGI. The CDR3 contains 14 residues. The CDR3 DNA sequence: TGTGCCAGCATGCGGGACAGGGGGAGCCACGAGCAGTACTTC. This codes for CASMRDRGSHEQYF.

J is TRBJ1-1 and V is TRBV3-1 (or the pseudogene TRBV3-2); D ambiguous. Germline V gene sequence: CDR1 LGHDT, CDR2 YNNKEL (reference sequence). The V end was cut by 0 bases, the J end by 4 bases, with 12 bases between. The CDR3 consists of 15 residues. This CDR3 is CASSQEGVGGTEAFF. The CDR3 region has the DNA TGTGCCAGCAGCCAAGAGGGTGTGGGAGGCACTGAAGCTTTCTTT.